One T cell receptor beta chain is described in this entry. Clones were read by immunoSEQ multiplex PCR, and TCRdb kept only the in-frame ones, dropping some. The table has about 380,000 clones, approximately 90% seen once. V shed 5 bases, J shed 6 bases, and the junction held 8 bases outside the gene matches. The CDR3 length is 15 residues. Per germline, CDR1 ENHRY and CDR2 SYGVKD. These data come from a study of blood T cell repertoires in COVID-19. This rearrangement joins TRBV10-3 to TRBJ2-7; 12 bases are a match to TRBD1. This receptor was identified in a young woman who had recovered from COVID-19. Sequencing input: PBMCs or T cells enriched from blood (not recorded which). The CDR3, as DNA: TGTGCCATCAGTACCCTTGCGGGACAGGGGGCCGAGCAGTACTTC. It specifies CAISTLAGQGAEQYF.